The next 20 T cell receptor beta chains were all read from a single sample in a study of OX40 agonist ivuxolimab in advanced cancers. Using immunoSEQ multiplex PCR, the repertoire was profiled, and TCRdb retains in-frame clones only, with some absent. The profile shows about 69,000 clones, roughly nine tenths of them singletons. The sample consisted of CD4+ or CD8+ T cells sorted from blood, taken in a trial of the OX40 agonist ivuxolimab. The receptors stem from an adult with an advanced solid tumor such as melanoma, head and neck, liver or kidney cancer.

The chain has TRBV19 and TRBJ2-7; TRBD2 matches 11 bases. J lost 4 bases, V lost 5 bases, and 19 bases had no gene match. There are 19 residues in the CDR3. The V gene's germline CDR1 is LNHDA and CDR2 SQIVND (reference sequence). The CDR3 nucleotides read TGTGCCAGTAGTCCCCCTCAGACTAGCGGGACCTACTTTTGGTACGAGCAGTACTTC. Its protein is CASSPPQTSGTYFWYEQYF.

V gene TRBV19 combines with J gene TRBJ2-1, with 8 bases identical to TRBD2. Germline V gene data show CDR1 as LNHDA and CDR2 as SQIVND (reference sequence). The CDR3 covers 15 residues. Trimming removed 0 bases from V and 4 bases from J; junction bases left unmatched: 2. The CDR3 loop is CASSIDSGIYNEQFF. CDR3 nucleotides: TGTGCCAGTAGTATAGATAGCGGGATTTACAATGAGCAGTTCTTC.

The CDR3: CASREGYEQFF. CDR3 DNA sequence: TGTGCCAGTAGGGAGGGATATGAGCAGTTCTTC. V and J are TRBV19 and TRBJ2-1; D perhaps matches TRBD2 (6 bases). CDR1 LNHDA and CDR2 SQIVND come from the germline V gene (reference sequence). V lost 6 bases and J lost 8, with 8 bases in between. The CDR3 is 11 residues long.

V usage is TRBV19 and J usage is TRBJ2-3; D gene uncertain. Trimming shortened V by 4 bases and J by 1 base, and 3 bases separated the two germline ends. The CDR3 covers 12 residues. CDR1 is LNHDA, CDR2 SQIVND, per germline (reference sequence). The CDR3 sequence is CASSTRTDTQYF. CDR3 bases: TGTGCCAGTAGTACCCGCACAGATACGCAGTATTTT.

V gene TRBV5-1 combines with J gene TRBJ1-2; no firm D call. The germline CDR1 and CDR2 sequences are SGHRS and YFSETQ. V lost 4 bases and J lost 0, with 10 bases in between. This CDR3 has 14 amino acids. The CDR3 DNA reads TGCGCCAGCAGCGCACTTCAAGCTAACTATGGCTACACCTTC. Amino acid sequence: CASSALQANYGYTF.

The chain links TRBV5-8 to TRBJ2-5; 8 bases match TRBD2. The J segment lost 5 bases and the V segment lost 3 bases, leaving 6 bases of the junction unmatched. The CDR3 length is 14 residues. CDR1 and CDR2 (germline): SGHTS, YDEGEE. The CDR3 region is CASSSGRAGETQYF. The DNA for the CDR3 is TGTGCCAGCAGCTCCGGGAGGGCCGGGGAGACCCAGTACTTC.

CDR3 nucleotides: TGTGCCAGCAGCGGCCAGTTCGAGCTCAATGAGCAGTTCTTC. As protein: CASSGQFELNEQFF. This sequence joins TRBV9 and TRBJ2-1, with unresolved D. Germline V CDR1 and CDR2: SGDLS, YYNGEE. V was shortened by 3 bases and J by 6 bases, with 13 bases between the two germline ends. This CDR3 comprises 14 residues.

The chain is built from TRBV6-1 and TRBJ1-1, with no clear D. Trimming removed 8 bases at V and 1 base at J, with 11 bases between. The CDR3 runs to 13 residues. The germline gives CDR1 MNHNS, CDR2 SASEGT. CDR3 coding DNA: TGTGCCAGCGCCCAAAAACGGAACACTGAAGCTTTCTTT. Its translation is CASAQKRNTEAFF.

The chain couples TRBV9 to TRBJ2-3; TRBD2 aligns across 13 bases. The V segment lost 4 bases and the J segment 2 bases; nucleotides outside the gene matches: 4. The CDR3 has 16 residues. Germline V gene data show CDR1 as SGDLS and CDR2 as YYNGEE. CDR3 residues: CASSKLAGGPTDTQYF. The CDR3 DNA reads TGTGCCAGCAGCAAACTAGCGGGAGGGCCCACAGATACGCAGTATTTT.

CDR3 sequence (DNA): TGTGCCAGCAGCTTAGCGGGACAGCCCTACGAGCAGTACTTC. Amino acid sequence: CASSLAGQPYEQYF. The chain combines TRBV7-9 with TRBJ2-7, with 7 bases lining up with TRBD1. The CDR3 totals 14 residues. Trimming at V came to 0 bases and at J to 2 bases, leaving 1 base not matched to a gene. Looked up from germline, CDR1 is SEHNR and CDR2 is FQNEAQ (reference sequence).

This chain connects TRBV9 to TRBJ2-2, with a weak D call TRBD2 (6 bases). From germline, CDR1 is SGDLS and CDR2 YYNGEE. Trimming left V 0 bases short and J 7 bases short, with 10 bases between. The CDR3 is made up of 14 amino acids. CDR3 bases: TGTGCCAGCAGCGTAGCGGGAGAGGGCGGGGAGCTGTTTTTT. This encodes CASSVAGEGGELFF.

The J gene is TRBJ1-6, the V gene TRBV6-1; maybe TRBD1 (6 bases). The CDR3 has 13 amino acids. V was clipped by 10 bases and J by 7 bases, with 14 bases between them. The V gene's germline CDR1 is MNHNS and CDR2 SASEGT. DNA of the CDR3: TGTGCCAATTCGGACAGTGTCAATTCACCCCTCCACTTT. It encodes CANSDSVNSPLHF.

The rearrangement joins TRBV6-5 to TRBJ2-7; D gene ambiguous. Germline values: CDR1 MNHEY, CDR2 SVGAGI. Trimming removed 7 bases at V and 5 bases at J, with 15 bases between. This CDR3 is 13 amino acids long. CDR3 DNA sequence: TGTGCCAGCAACCCAGGTGGCAGTGACGAGCAGTACTTC. Its protein is CASNPGGSDEQYF.

The chain joins TRBV11-2 to TRBJ1-2, with TRBD1 matching 8 bases. V lost 0 bases, J lost 9 bases, and 9 bases stayed unmatched. The CDR3 consists of 15 residues. Germline-derived CDR1 and CDR2 are SGHAT and FQNNGV. The DNA for the CDR3 is TGTGCCAGCAGCTTAGACCCCGGACAGGGTCGGAGCTACACCTTC. Translation gives CASSLDPGQGRSYTF.

CDR3 sequence: CASSLGGESTYGYTF. DNA of the CDR3: TGTGCCAGTAGTCTAGGGGGCGAGTCAACCTATGGCTACACCTTC. The V and J genes are TRBV19 and TRBJ1-2; 7 nucleotides align to TRBD1. V trimming: 5 bases; J trimming: 4 bases; junction bases outside the gene matches: 10. The CDR3 has 15 residues. Germline assignment: CDR1 LNHDA and CDR2 SQIVND (reference sequence).

Only a few counts were recorded for this clone. The CDR3 is CASSSGQGLFGEQYF. In DNA, the CDR3 is TGTGCCAGCAGTAGCGGACAGGGACTGTTTGGGGAGCAGTACTTC. V gene TRBV27 combines with J gene TRBJ2-7, with 8 nucleotides matching TRBD1. The CDR3 length is 15 residues. Germline values: CDR1 MNHEY, CDR2 SMNVEV (reference sequence). V trimming: 5 bases; J trimming: 7 bases; junction bases outside the gene matches: 13.

The chain employs TRBV28 and TRBJ1-1; 8 nucleotides align to TRBD1. The CDR3 extends over 16 amino acids. With V trimmed by 6 bases and J by 1 base, 10 bases remained unmatched. Per germline, CDR1 MDHEN and CDR2 SYDVKM. The CDR3 DNA follows: TGTGCCAGCAGCCCTCCCGGACAGGGTTGGAACACTGAAGCTTTCTTT. The encoded protein is CASSPPGQGWNTEAFF. The whole variable domain, filled in from reference TRBV28 and TRBJ1-1, reads DVKVTQSSRYLVKRTGEKVFLECVQDMDHENMFWYRQDPGLGLRLIYFSYDVKMKEKGDIPEGYSVSREKKERFSLILESASTNQTSMYLCASSPPGQGWNTEAFFGQGTRLTVV.

The J gene is TRBJ2-1, the V gene TRBV6-5, with D perhaps assigned TRBD1 or TRBD2 (5 bases each). Per germline, CDR1 MNHEY and CDR2 SVGAGI. This CDR3 is built from 13 residues. Between the trimmed V and J ends, which lost 5 bases and 3 bases, there was a span of 8 bases. CDR3 region: CASSERGYNEQFF. Here the CDR3 DNA reads TGTGCCAGCAGTGAGAGGGGCTACAATGAGCAGTTCTTC.

The chain is built from TRBV7-3 and TRBJ1-1, with D possibly matching TRBD1 (5 bases). CDR1 is SGHTA, CDR2 FQGTGA, per germline. V was clipped by 1 base and J by 5 bases, with 8 bases between them. The CDR3 length is 13 residues. The DNA for the CDR3 is TGTGCCAGCAGCTTAAATCGGGGGACTGAAGCTTTCTTT. Protein sequence: CASSLNRGTEAFF.

In this sample, this clone turned up once. The V call is TRBV2, the J call TRBJ2-4, with 7 bases matching TRBD2. J lost 0 bases, V lost 8 bases, and 7 bases had no gene match. The germline V gene encodes CDR1 SNHLY and CDR2 FYNNEI. The CDR3 length is 15 residues. The CDR3 DNA is TGTGCCAGCCAAAACGGGGGGTTAGCCAAAAACATTCAGTACTTC. The encoded protein is CASQNGGLAKNIQYF.